Following are 24 T cell receptor beta chains from one sample sequenced in a study of response to subunit inactivated influenza vaccine. TCRdb redid the calling of the RT-PCR reads with MiXCR, one entry per CDR3 protein. This sample has approximately 490,000 distinct CDR3 sequences, with approximately 7.8% found just once. The sequencing here drew on PBMCs from blood, taken about 23 months after vaccination. Source of these receptors: a man between 50 and 75 years old who received an inactivated influenza vaccine.

The chain combines TRBV20-1 with TRBJ2-7, with a weak D call TRBD1 (5 bases). The germline V gene encodes CDR1 DFQATT and CDR2 SNEGSKA (reference sequence). The CDR3 is 17 residues long. The V gene lost 3 bases and the J gene lost 2 bases, with 23 bases spanning the gap. The CDR3 sequence: CSARKGDWGRPPYEQYF. CDR3 sequence (DNA): TGCAGTGCTAGGAAAGGGGATTGGGGCCGGCCCCCCTACGAGCAGTACTTC.

This clonotype was recorded a few times. This rearrangement joins TRBV29-1 to TRBJ2-5, with D uncertain. Trimming left V 8 bases short and J 0 bases short, with 13 bases between. The CDR3 extends over 13 amino acids. Germline V CDR1 and CDR2: SQVTM, ANQGSEA. The CDR3 sequence: CSFLLTNQETQYF. As DNA, the CDR3 is TGCAGCTTCCTCTTGACAAACCAAGAGACCCAGTACTTC. The entire variable domain, with the rest obtained from reference TRBV29-1 and TRBJ2-5, is as follows: SAVISQKPSRDICQRGTSLTIQCQVDSQVTMMFWYRQQPGQSLTLIATANQGSEATYESGFVIDKFPISRPNLTFSTLTVSNMSPEDSSIYLCSFLLTNQETQYFGPGTRLLVL.

The table lists this clonotype with many counts. This chain links TRBV20-1 with TRBJ2-2; D is possibly TRBD1 (5 bases). Trimming pared 6 bases from V and 2 bases from J, leaving 10 bases between. This CDR3 contains 13 residues. Per the germline V gene, CDR1 is DFQATT and CDR2 is SNEGSKA (reference sequence). CDR3 in DNA: TGCAGTGCGGCAGGGTTAAACACCGGGGAGCTGTTTTTT. Translating it yields CSAAGLNTGELFF.

This clonotype has only a few counts. The CDR3 DNA follows: TGTGCCAGTAGCGTACAGGGAAAGGGCGGCTACACCTTC. Protein product: CASSVQGKGGYTF. V gene TRBV19 combines with J gene TRBJ1-2; the D gene is possibly TRBD1 (6 bases). The germline V gene has CDR1 LNHDA and CDR2 SQIVND (reference sequence). V gave up 6 bases and J gave up 8 bases, with 16 bases separating them. The CDR3 has 13 amino acids.

This clonotype appeared many times. The chain joins TRBV12-3 or TRBV12-4 to TRBJ2-1; perhaps TRBD2 as D (6 bases). Trimming removed 3 bases from V and 4 bases from J, with 7 bases in between. This CDR3 comprises 13 residues. The CDR3 coding sequence is TGTGCCAGCAGTTTTGGGAGGTACAATGAGCAGTTCTTC. It translates to CASSFGRYNEQFF.

This clonotype was recorded a few times. The chain employs TRBV20-1 and TRBJ2-3, with TRBD1 identical over 8 bases. The germline gives CDR1 DFQATT, CDR2 SNEGSKA (reference sequence). V gave up 2 bases and J gave up 3 bases; unmatched junction bases: 10. The CDR3 consists of 16 residues. In DNA form, the CDR3 reads TGCAGTGCTAGACCCTACAGGGGGAAATTGACAGATACGCAGTATTTT. This encodes CSARPYRGKLTDTQYF.

The chain recombines TRBV5-1 with TRBJ2-3, with 9 bases lining up with TRBD2. Germline V gives CDR1 SGHRS, CDR2 YFSETQ. The CDR3 covers 14 residues. Trimming at V came to 7 bases and at J to 4 bases, leaving 7 bases not matched to a gene. The DNA of the CDR3 is TGCGCCAGCGACGCGGGGGGGCCCGCAGATACGCAGTATTTT. Translating gives CASDAGGPADTQYF. Based on the CDR3 plus reference TRBV5-1 and TRBJ2-3, the full variable domain is KAGVTQTPRYLIKTRGQQVTLSCSPISGHRSVSWYQQTPGQGLQFLFEYFSETQRNKGNFPGRFSGRQFSNSRSEMNVSTLELGDSALYLCASDAGGPADTQYFGPGTRLTVL.

At least ten counts were recorded for this clonotype. The V and J genes are TRBV6-5 and TRBJ2-3, with 8 bases aligning to TRBD1. With 4 bases clipped from V and 11 bases from J, the junction kept 2 bases outside the gene matches. Germline V gene lookup returns CDR1 MNHEY and CDR2 SVGAGI. This CDR3 spans 11 amino acids. CDR3 sequence reads: CASSSGTGQYF. In DNA form, the CDR3 reads TGTGCCAGCAGTTCCGGGACAGGGCAGTATTTT.

This clonotype was picked up a small number of times. The chain carries TRBV4-1 and TRBJ2-5; D is perhaps TRBD2 (5 bases). The CDR3 spans 13 residues. Between the trimmed V and J ends, which lost 1 base and 5 bases, there was a span of 8 bases. CDR1 is MGHRA, CDR2 YSYEKL, per germline. The CDR3 here is CASSQARVETQYF. CDR3 nucleotides: TGCGCCAGCAGCCAAGCGAGGGTGGAGACCCAGTACTTC.

This chain links TRBV7-2 with TRBJ1-3; D ambiguous. The CDR3 totals 14 residues. Germline V gene sequence: CDR1 SGHTA, CDR2 FQGNSA. V lost 4 bases to trimming and J lost 8 bases, with 15 bases between them. The CDR3 DNA reads TGTGCCAGCAGCTCCGGAGGTACCCGGGACACCATATATTTT. This sequence encodes CASSSGGTRDTIYF. Variable domain in full (rest from reference TRBV7-2 and TRBJ1-3): GAGVSQSPSNKVTEKGKDVELRCDPISGHTALYWYRQSLGQGLEFLIYFQGNSAPDKSGLPSDRFSAERTGGSVSTLTIQRTQQEDSAVYLCASSSGGTRDTIYFGEGSWLTVV.

The chain is built from TRBV28 and TRBJ1-2, with 7 bases that match TRBD1. Germline V gene sequence: CDR1 MDHEN, CDR2 SYDVKM. V gave up 4 bases and J gave up 8 bases; unmatched junction bases: 16. CDR3 length: 16 residues. CDR3 in amino acids: CASSSPRKLTGNGYTF. The CDR3 DNA is TGTGCCAGCAGTTCACCTCGCAAACTGACAGGGAACGGCTACACCTTC.

This clonotype was seen a few times. The chain is built from TRBV12-3 or TRBV12-4 and TRBJ2-4; no clear D gene. The CDR3 totals 14 residues. The V end lost 4 bases, the J end lost 2 bases, and 9 bases lay between the germline ends. In DNA, the CDR3 is TGTGCCAGCAGTTCCACTGGAACCAAAAACATTCAGTACTTC. Its protein product is CASSSTGTKNIQYF.

This clonotype was seen only once. The chain combines TRBV10-2 with TRBJ2-7; 13 nucleotides match TRBD2. Germline-derived CDR1 and CDR2 are WSHSY and SAAADI. With V trimmed by 7 bases and J by 6 bases, 3 bases remained unmatched. CDR3 length: 13 amino acids. CDR3 protein: CASNGLAGAEQYF. CDR3 DNA: TGCGCCAGCAACGGACTAGCGGGAGCCGAGCAGTACTTC.

The rearrangement joins TRBV12-3 or TRBV12-4 to TRBJ1-2, with D tentatively TRBD1 (6 bases). The V end lost 0 bases, the J end lost 6 bases, and 11 bases lay between the germline ends. This CDR3 has 14 residues. The CDR3 nucleotides are TGTGCCAGCAGTTTAGCTCGCAGGGGTGATGGCTACACCTTC. This encodes CASSLARRGDGYTF.

This sequence joins TRBV6-2 or TRBV6-3 and TRBJ2-7; 7 nucleotides agree with TRBD1. Germline trimming cut 7 bases from V and 3 bases from J; bases unmatched to any gene: 9. The CDR3 is made up of 14 amino acids. Germline lookup yields CDR1 MNHEY and CDR2 SVGEGT. The CDR3 DNA follows: TGTGCCAGCACCGACAGGGACAGCCGCTACGAGCAGTACTTC. As protein: CASTDRDSRYEQYF.

A word on this clonotype: This CDR3 is missing its conserved last phenylalanine or tryptophan, likely due to a read error. DNA of the CDR3: TGTGCCAGCACCCTGCGGGGTCTACAAGAGACCCAGTACTCC. It encodes CASTLRGLQETQYS. V is TRBV12-3 or TRBV12-4 and J is TRBJ2-5, with D perhaps matching TRBD2 (6 bases). V gave up 7 bases and J gave up 2 bases, with 14 bases separating them. This CDR3 spans 14 amino acids.

The V call is TRBV4-2, the J call TRBJ2-1, with 8 positions matching TRBD2. Germline V lookup: CDR1 LGHNA, CDR2 YNFKEQ. The CDR3 spans 16 residues. V was pared by 4 bases and J by 5 bases, with 10 bases of the junction left unmatched. This CDR3 reads CASSRQLAENDNEQFF. CDR3 bases: TGTGCCAGCAGCCGCCAACTAGCGGAAAACGACAATGAGCAGTTCTTC.

This clonotype has only a few counts. The V call is TRBV20-1, the J call TRBJ2-7, with 10 bases identical to TRBD2. Germline lookup yields CDR1 DFQATT and CDR2 SNEGSKA (reference sequence). This CDR3 comprises 13 residues. The CDR3 spells CRLGTSVPYEQYF. CDR3 sequence (DNA): TGCAGGTTGGGGACTAGCGTCCCGTACGAGCAGTACTTC.

This clonotype was counted a few times. The chain carries TRBV6-1 and TRBJ2-7; 10 bases align to TRBD1. Trimming took 3 bases from V and 2 from J; bases not matched to a gene: 4. Per the germline V gene, CDR1 is MNHNS and CDR2 is SASEGT. The CDR3 runs to 15 residues. The CDR3, as DNA: TGTGCCAGCAGTGATCCGGGACAGGGGACCTACGAGCAGTACTTC. Translated: CASSDPGQGTYEQYF.

This sequence joins TRBV5-5 and TRBJ2-3; D ambiguous. V was clipped by 4 bases and J by 4 bases, with 10 bases between them. CDR1 is SGHKS and CDR2 is YYEKEE in the germline V gene (reference sequence). CDR3 length: 13 amino acids. The CDR3 here is CASSMWSADTQYF. As DNA, the CDR3 is TGTGCCAGCAGCATGTGGTCCGCAGATACGCAGTATTTT.

Only a few counts were recorded for this clonotype. The J gene is TRBJ2-1, the V gene TRBV20-1; TRBD1 matches at 7 bases. This CDR3 is built from 11 residues. CDR1 and CDR2 (germline): DFQATT, SNEGSKA (reference sequence). CDR3 amino acids: CGRQGYNEQFF. In DNA form, the CDR3 reads TGCGGGAGACAGGGATACAATGAGCAGTTCTTC.

At least ten counts were recorded for this clonotype. The V gene is TRBV6-1, the J gene TRBJ2-6; D is uncertain. V was cut by 8 bases and J by 1 base, with 6 bases left in between. CDR3 size: 13 residues. Germline V lookup: CDR1 MNHNS, CDR2 SASEGT. The CDR3 coding sequence is TGTGCCAGCGCCCTATCTGGGGCCAACGTCCTGACTTTC. This gives the protein CASALSGANVLTF.

This clonotype was counted ten times or more. The chain has TRBV12-3 or TRBV12-4 and TRBJ2-3; D is perhaps TRBD2 (6 bases). This CDR3 is built from 14 residues. V was clipped by 3 bases and J by 5 bases, with 12 bases between them. The CDR3 here is CASSLAGFGDTQYF. CDR3 nucleotides: TGTGCCAGCAGTTTGGCGGGGTTTGGAGATACGCAGTATTTT.

The genes are TRBV3-1 and TRBJ2-3; no definite D call. V lost 4 bases and J 8 bases, leaving 13 bases between the germline ends. Germline loops: CDR1 LGHDT, CDR2 YNNKEL (reference sequence). The CDR3 spans 13 residues. The CDR3 nucleotides are TGTGCCAGCAGCCTTCACCGCGAGAGTACGCAGTATTTT. It translates to CASSLHRESTQYF.